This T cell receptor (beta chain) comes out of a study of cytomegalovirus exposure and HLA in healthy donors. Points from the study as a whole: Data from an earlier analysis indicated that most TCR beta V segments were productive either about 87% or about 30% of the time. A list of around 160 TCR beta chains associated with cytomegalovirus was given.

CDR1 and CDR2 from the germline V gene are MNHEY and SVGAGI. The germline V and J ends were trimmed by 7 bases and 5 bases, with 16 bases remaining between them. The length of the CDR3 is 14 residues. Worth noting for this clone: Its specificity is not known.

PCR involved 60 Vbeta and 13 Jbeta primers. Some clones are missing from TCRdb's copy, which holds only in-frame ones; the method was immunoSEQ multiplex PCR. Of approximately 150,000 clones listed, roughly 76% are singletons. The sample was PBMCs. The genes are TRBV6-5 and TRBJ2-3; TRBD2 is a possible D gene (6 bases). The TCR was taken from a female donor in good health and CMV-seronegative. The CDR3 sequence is CASNTGTRIDTQYF. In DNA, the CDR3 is TGTGCCAGCAACACCGGGACTCGGATAGATACGCAGTATTTT.